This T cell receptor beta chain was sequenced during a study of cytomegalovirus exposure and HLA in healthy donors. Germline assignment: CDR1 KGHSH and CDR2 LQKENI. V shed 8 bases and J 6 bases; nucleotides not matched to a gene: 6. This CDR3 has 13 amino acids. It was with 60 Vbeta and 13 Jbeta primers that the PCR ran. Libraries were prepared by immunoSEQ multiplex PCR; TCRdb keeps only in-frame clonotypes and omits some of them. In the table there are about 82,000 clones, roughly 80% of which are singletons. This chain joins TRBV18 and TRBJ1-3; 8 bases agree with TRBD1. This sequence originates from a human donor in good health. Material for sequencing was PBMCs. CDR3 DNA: TGTGCCAGCGCCACGGGACAGGCAAACACCATATATTTT. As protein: CASATGQANTIYF.